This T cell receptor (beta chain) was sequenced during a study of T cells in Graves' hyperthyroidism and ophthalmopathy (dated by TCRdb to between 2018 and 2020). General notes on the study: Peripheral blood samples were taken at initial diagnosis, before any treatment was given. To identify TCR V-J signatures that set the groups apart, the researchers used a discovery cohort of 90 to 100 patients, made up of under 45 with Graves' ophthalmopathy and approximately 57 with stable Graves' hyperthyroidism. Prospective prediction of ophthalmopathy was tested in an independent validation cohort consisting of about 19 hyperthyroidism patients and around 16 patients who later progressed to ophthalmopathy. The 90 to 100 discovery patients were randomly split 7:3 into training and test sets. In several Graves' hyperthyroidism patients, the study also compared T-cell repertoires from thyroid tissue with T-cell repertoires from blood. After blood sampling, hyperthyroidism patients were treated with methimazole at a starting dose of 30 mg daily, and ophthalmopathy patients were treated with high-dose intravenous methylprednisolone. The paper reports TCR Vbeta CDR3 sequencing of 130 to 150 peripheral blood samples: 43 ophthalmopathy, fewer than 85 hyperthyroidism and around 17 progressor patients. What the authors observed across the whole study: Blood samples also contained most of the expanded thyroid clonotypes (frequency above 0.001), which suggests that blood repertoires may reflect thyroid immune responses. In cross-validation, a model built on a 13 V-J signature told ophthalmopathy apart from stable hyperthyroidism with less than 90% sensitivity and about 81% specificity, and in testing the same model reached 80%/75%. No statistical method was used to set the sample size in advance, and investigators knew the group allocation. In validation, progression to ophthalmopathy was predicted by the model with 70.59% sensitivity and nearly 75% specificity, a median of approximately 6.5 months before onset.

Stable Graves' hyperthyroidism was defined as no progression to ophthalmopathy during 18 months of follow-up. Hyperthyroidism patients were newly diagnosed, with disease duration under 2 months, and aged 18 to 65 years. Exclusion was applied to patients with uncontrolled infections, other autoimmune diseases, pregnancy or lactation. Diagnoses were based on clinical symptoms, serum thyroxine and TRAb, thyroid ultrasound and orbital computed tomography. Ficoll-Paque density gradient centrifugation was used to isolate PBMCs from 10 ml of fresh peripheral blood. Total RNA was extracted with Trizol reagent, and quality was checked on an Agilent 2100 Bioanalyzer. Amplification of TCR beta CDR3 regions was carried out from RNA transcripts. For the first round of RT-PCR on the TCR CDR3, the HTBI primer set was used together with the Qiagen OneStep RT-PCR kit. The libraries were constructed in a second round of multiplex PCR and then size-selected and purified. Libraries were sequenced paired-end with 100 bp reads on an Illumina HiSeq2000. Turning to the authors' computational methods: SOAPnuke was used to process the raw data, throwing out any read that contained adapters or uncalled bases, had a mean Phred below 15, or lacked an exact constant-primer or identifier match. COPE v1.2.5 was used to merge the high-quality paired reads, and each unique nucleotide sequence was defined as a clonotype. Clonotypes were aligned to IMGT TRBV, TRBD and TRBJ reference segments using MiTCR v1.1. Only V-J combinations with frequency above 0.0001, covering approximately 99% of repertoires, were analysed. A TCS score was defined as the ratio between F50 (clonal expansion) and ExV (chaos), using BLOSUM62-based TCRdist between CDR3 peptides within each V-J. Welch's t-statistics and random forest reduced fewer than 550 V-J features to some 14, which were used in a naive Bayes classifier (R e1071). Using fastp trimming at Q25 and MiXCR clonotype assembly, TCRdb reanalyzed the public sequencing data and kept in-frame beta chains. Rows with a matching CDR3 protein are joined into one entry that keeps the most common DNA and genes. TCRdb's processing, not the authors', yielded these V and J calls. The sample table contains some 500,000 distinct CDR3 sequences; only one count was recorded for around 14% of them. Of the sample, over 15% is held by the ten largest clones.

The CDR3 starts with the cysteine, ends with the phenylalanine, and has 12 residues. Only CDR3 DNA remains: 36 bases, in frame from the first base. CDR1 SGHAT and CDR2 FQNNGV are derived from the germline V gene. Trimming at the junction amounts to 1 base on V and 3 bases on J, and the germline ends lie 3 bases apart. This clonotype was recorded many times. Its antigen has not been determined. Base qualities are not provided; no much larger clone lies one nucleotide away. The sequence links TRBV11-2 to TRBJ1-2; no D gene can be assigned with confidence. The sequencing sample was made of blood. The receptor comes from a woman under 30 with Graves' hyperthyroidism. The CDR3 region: CASSLADYGYTF. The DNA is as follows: TGTGCCAGCAGCTTAGCGGACTATGGCTACACCTTC.